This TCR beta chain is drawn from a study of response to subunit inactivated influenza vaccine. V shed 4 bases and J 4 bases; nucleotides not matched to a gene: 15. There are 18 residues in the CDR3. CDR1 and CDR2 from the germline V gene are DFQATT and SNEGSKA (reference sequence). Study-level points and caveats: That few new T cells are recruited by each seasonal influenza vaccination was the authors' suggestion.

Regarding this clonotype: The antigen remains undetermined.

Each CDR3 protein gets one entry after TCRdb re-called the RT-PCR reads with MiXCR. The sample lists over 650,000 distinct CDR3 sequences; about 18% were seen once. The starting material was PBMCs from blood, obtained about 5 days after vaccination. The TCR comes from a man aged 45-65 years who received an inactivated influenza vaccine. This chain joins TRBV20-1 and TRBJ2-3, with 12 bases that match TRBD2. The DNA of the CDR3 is TGCAGTGCTACGACTAGCGGGAGTTCAATTGTCCTGGCAGATACGCAGTATTTT. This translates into CSATTSGSSIVLADTQYF.